These 8 T cell receptor beta chains originate from one sample sequenced in a study of vaccination and CD4 T cells after COVID-19. Their antigens are not known. The treatment is: approximately nine-day PBMC culture with coronavirus spike peptide pools or control peptides (ViraFEST assay). Oncomine TCR Beta short-read sequencing was applied to DNA from cultured CD4+ T cells. Each CDR3 protein gets one entry after TCRdb re-called the PCR reads with MiXCR. The profile shows around 26,000 distinct CDR3 sequences, around 66% of them singletons. Sequences were obtained from CD4+ T cells from blood, cultured in vitro. Every receptor here comes from a human donor who had recovered from COVID-19.

This sequence joins TRBV19 and TRBJ1-1; D is undetermined. The CDR3 totals 15 residues. Germline assignment: CDR1 LNHDA and CDR2 SQIVND (reference sequence). The ends were cut back, 9 bases at V and 1 base at J, with 18 bases in the middle. CDR3 DNA: TGTGCCAGCTTCAGACAAACCCCGAAGAACACTGAAGCTTTCTTT. It specifies CASFRQTPKNTEAFF.

This chain connects TRBV28 to TRBJ1-2; D unclear. This CDR3 is 14 amino acids long. CDR1 is MDHEN, CDR2 SYDVKM, per germline. Trimming cost V 1 base and J 8 bases, with 14 bases left between them. CDR3 sequence: CASSLSGLFRGYTF. The DNA of the CDR3 is TGTGCCAGCAGTTTATCAGGACTATTTCGGGGCTACACCTTC.

This sequence joins TRBV20-1 and TRBJ1-6; D not resolved. Germline V lookup: CDR1 DFQATT, CDR2 SNEGSKA (reference sequence). The CDR3 covers 14 residues. V lost 5 bases and J lost 7, with 15 bases in between. For the CDR3, the DNA is TGCAGTGCTTCGACTAGTAGGGCAAATTCACCCCTCCACTTT. It is translated as CSASTSRANSPLHF.

The chain joins TRBV7-2 to TRBJ1-5; TRBD1 is a possible D gene (5 bases). V lost 0 bases, J lost 6 bases, and 15 bases lay in between. There are 16 residues in the CDR3. Germline loops: CDR1 SGHTA, CDR2 FQGNSA. Here the CDR3 reads CASSLAGIRVAQPQHF. The CDR3, as DNA: TGTGCCAGCAGCTTAGCGGGGATCAGGGTGGCTCAGCCCCAGCATTTT.

The chain joins TRBV18 to TRBJ2-5; D remains unclear. There are 14 residues in the CDR3. The V end was cut by 0 bases, the J end by 6 bases, with 11 bases between. The germline CDR1 and CDR2 sequences are KGHSH and LQKENI. CDR3 sequence reads: CASSPPDPLKTQYF. CDR3 in DNA: TGTGCCAGCTCACCACCGGACCCTCTGAAGACCCAGTACTTC.

The gene calls are TRBV20-1 and TRBJ1-1, with TRBD1 matching 8 bases. The CDR3 runs to 13 residues. The germline gives CDR1 DFQATT, CDR2 SNEGSKA (reference sequence). The CDR3 nucleotides are TGCAGCACACGGACAGGGCGGGACACTGAAGCTTTCTTT. This codes for CSTRTGRDTEAFF.

The chain has TRBV5-1 and TRBJ1-4; D is possibly TRBD1 (6 bases). This CDR3 contains 18 residues. Germline lookup yields CDR1 SGHRS and CDR2 YFSETQ. Trimming removed 5 bases at V and 4 bases at J, with 24 bases between. CDR3 amino acids: CASSQVSTGGRHNEKLFF. The CDR3 region has the DNA TGCGCCAGCAGTCAAGTCTCGACCGGGGGCCGGCATAATGAAAAACTGTTTTTT.

This chain links TRBV29-1 with TRBJ2-7, with TRBD1 identical over 7 bases. The CDR3 is 14 amino acids. The trim removed 5 bases at V and 6 bases at J, leaving 13 bases unmatched. The germline CDR1 and CDR2 sequences are SQVTM and ANQGSEA. CDR3 loop: CSVSRSRTGFEQYF. The CDR3 bases are TGCAGCGTTTCCCGATCCAGGACAGGCTTCGAGCAGTACTTC.